Many counts were recorded for the clone carrying this T cell receptor (beta chain). This CDR3 spans 11 amino acids. V was cut by 4 bases and J by 5 bases, with 6 bases left in between. This specimen belongs to a study of T-cell reconstitution after alpha-beta-depleted transplantation in children. The library targeted TCRbeta and was prepared with unique molecular identifiers. TCRdb passed the PCR reads through MiXCR, listing each CDR3 protein once. This table has about 400,000 distinct CDR3 sequences, over 20% appearing once. The source was PBMCs from the stem cell graft donor, collected from the stem cell graft. This receptor was identified in a human donor who donated a stem cell graft to a child with acute myeloid leukemia. The chain uses TRBV12-3 or TRBV12-4 and TRBJ2-7, with unresolved D. In DNA form, the CDR3 reads TGTGCCAGCAGTTACCTCGACGAGCAGTACTTC. It codes for CASSYLDEQYF.